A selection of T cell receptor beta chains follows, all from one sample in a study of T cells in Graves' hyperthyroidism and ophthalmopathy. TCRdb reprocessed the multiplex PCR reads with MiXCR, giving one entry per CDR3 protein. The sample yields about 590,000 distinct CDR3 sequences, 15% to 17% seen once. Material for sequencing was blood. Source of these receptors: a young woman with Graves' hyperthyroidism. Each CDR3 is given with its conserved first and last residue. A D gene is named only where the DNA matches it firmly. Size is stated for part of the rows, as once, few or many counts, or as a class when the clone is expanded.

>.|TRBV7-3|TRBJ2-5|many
CASSLGNASETQYF
TGTGCCAGCAGCTTAGGGAATGCGTCGGAGACCCAGTACTTC
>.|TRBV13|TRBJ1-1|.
CASSSHLDTEAFF
TGTGCCAGCAGCTCTCACCTGGACACTGAAGCTTTCTTT
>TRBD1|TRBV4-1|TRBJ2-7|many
CASSQVLGTAYEQYF
TGCGCCAGCAGCCAAGTGCTGGGGACAGCCTACGAGCAGTACTTC
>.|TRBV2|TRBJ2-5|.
CASSPRDWETQYF
TGTGCCAGCAGCCCCAGGGATTGGGAGACCCAGTACTTC
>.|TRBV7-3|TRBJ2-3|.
CASSQDSGAWREKMDTQYF
TGCGCCAGCAGCCAAGATTCGGGGGCCTGGCGGGAGAAGATGGATACGCAGTATTTT
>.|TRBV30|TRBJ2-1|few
CAWSWANEQFF
TGTGCCTGGAGTTGGGCCAATGAGCAGTTCTTC
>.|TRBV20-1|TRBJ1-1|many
CSARGVGNIPNTEAFF
TGCAGTGCTAGAGGGGTAGGGAATATACCGAACACTGAAGCTTTCTTT
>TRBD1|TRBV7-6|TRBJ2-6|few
CASSYGQGDFAGANVLTF
TGTGCCAGCAGCTACGGACAGGGAGACTTTGCTGGGGCCAACGTCCTGACTTTC
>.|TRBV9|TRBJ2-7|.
CASSVEPQYEQYF
TGTGCCAGCAGCGTAGAACCCCAGTACGAGCAGTACTTC
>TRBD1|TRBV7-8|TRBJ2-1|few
CASSWTGGLGEQFF
TGTGCCAGCAGCTGGACAGGGGGCTTAGGTGAGCAGTTCTTC
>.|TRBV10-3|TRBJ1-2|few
CATTDSGAGHYGYTF
TGTGCCACCACGGATTCCGGGGCAGGGCACTATGGCTACACCTTC
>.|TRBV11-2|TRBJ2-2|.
CASSLAGAGAGELFF
TGTGCCAGCAGCTTAGCGGGGGCGGGAGCCGGGGAGCTGTTTTTT
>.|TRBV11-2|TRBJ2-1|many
CASSFPGLPPGNEQFF
TGTGCCAGCAGCTTCCCGGGACTCCCACCGGGGAATGAGCAGTTCTTC
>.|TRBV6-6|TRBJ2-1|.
CASSYGGNGRPTYNEQFF
TGTGCCAGCAGTTACGGCGGAAACGGCAGGCCAACCTACAATGAGCAGTTCTTC
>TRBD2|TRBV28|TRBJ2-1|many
CASSWPSGRAWFHEQFF
TGTGCCAGCAGTTGGCCTAGCGGGAGGGCCTGGTTCCATGAGCAGTTCTTC
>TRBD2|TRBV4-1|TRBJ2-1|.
CASSRKTSGDTYEQFF
TGCGCCAGCAGCCGCAAGACTAGCGGCGATACTTATGAGCAGTTCTTC
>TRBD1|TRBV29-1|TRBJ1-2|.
CSVRTGNYGYTF
TGCAGCGTCAGGACAGGGAACTATGGCTACACCTTC
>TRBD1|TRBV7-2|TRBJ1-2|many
CASSLGQGDYGYTF
TGTGCCAGCAGCCTCGGACAGGGCGACTATGGCTACACCTTC
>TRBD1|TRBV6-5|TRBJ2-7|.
CASSYSIRSDRAYEQYF
TGTGCCAGCAGTTACTCGATTAGGTCCGACAGGGCCTACGAGCAGTACTTC
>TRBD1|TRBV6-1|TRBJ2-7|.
CASRPDRGTLFEQYF
TGTGCCAGCAGACCGGACAGGGGAACCCTCTTCGAGCAGTACTTC
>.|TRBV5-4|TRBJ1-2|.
CASSLSQHGSDGYTF
TGTGCCAGCAGTCTTTCCCAACATGGCTCGGATGGCTACACCTTC
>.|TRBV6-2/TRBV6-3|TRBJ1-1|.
CASSPGGLSTEAFF
TGTGCCAGCAGCCCGGGGGGTTTAAGCACTGAAGCTTTCTTT
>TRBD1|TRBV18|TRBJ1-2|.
CASSPGQEPYGYTF
TGTGCCAGCTCACCGGGACAGGAGCCCTATGGCTACACCTTC
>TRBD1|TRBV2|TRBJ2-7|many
CASSVSGTGGKQYF
TGTGCCAGCAGTGTCTCCGGGACAGGCGGGAAGCAGTACTTC
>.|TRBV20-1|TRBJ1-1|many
CSARGVPEGTEAFF
TGCAGTGCTAGAGGTGTGCCCGAGGGCACTGAAGCTTTCTTT
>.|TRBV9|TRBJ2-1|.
CASSVTSQPSYNEQFF
TGTGCCAGCAGCGTCACAAGTCAGCCTTCCTACAATGAGCAGTTCTTC
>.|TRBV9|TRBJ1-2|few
CASSPPRVNYGYTF
TGTGCCAGCAGCCCCCCCCGGGTTAACTATGGCTACACCTTC
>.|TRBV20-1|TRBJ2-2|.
CSVGTLGHGELFF
TGCAGTGTTGGGACTTTGGGGCACGGGGAGCTGTTTTTT
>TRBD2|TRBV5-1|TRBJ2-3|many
CASGLAVSTDTQYF
TGCGCCAGCGGACTAGCGGTTAGCACAGATACGCAGTATTTT
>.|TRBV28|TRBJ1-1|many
CASSDHRVFTEAFF
TGTGCCAGCAGCGACCACAGGGTTTTCACTGAAGCTTTCTTT
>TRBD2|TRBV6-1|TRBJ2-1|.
CASSVRKREGRDEQFF
TGTGCCAGCAGCGTCAGAAAGCGGGAGGGCCGGGATGAGCAGTTCTTC
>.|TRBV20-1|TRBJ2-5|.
CSASLDAAETQYF
TGCAGTGCTAGTTTAGACGCCGCGGAGACCCAGTACTTC
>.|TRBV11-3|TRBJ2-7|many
CASSPGHAAIYEQYF
TGTGCCAGCAGCCCCGGCCACGCCGCAATCTACGAGCAGTACTTC
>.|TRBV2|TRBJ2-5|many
CASSAAGVGETQYF
TGTGCCAGCAGTGCGGCAGGGGTTGGGGAGACCCAGTACTTC
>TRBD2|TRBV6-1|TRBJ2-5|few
CASSKPGLKYF
TGTGCCAGCAGTAAACCGGGACTAAAGTACTTC